The next 28 T cell receptor beta chains were all read from a single sample in a study of T cell changes during pregnancy in multiple sclerosis (dated by TCRdb to the late 2010s). Receptors were amplified or captured by the immunoSEQ multiplex PCR assay. Not all clones reach the TCRdb copy of this immuneACCESS table, which keeps in-frame sequences only. Checked studies attribute under half of the gap to unresolved V genes and leave the rest unexplained. In all, the sample holds about 80,000 clones, and just over 90% of those were seen once. The ten largest account for roughly 2.6% of the sample. The sequenced sample was peripheral blood, obtained after pregnancy. The receptors shown here come from a female donor in good health, enrolled as a control in a pregnancy study.

The chain uses TRBV7-3 and TRBJ2-3, with TRBD2 matching over 14 bases. The CDR3 is 18 amino acids. Germline assignment: CDR1 SGHTA and CDR2 FQGTGA. The trim removed 3 bases at V and 5 bases at J, leaving 10 bases unmatched. The CDR3 is CASSLGTSGRRVGDTQYF. CDR3 DNA sequence: TGTGCCAGCAGCTTGGGGACTAGCGGGAGAAGGGTTGGAGATACGCAGTATTTT.

The gene calls are TRBV11-2 and TRBJ2-3; D remains unclear. The V gene lost 3 bases and the J gene lost 0 bases, with 4 bases spanning the gap. The germline V gene encodes CDR1 SGHAT and CDR2 FQNNGV. The CDR3 is 13 amino acids. The DNA of the CDR3 is TGTGCCAGCAGCTTCCAGAGCACAGATACGCAGTATTTT. Encoded protein: CASSFQSTDTQYF.

The chain is built from TRBV4-2 and TRBJ2-2, with 7 bases identical to TRBD1. With V trimmed by 0 bases and J by 10 bases, 8 bases remained unmatched. The CDR3 consists of 15 residues. Per germline, CDR1 LGHNA and CDR2 YNFKEQ. The CDR3 loop is CASSQDKQGFEELFF. The CDR3, as DNA: TGTGCCAGCAGCCAAGATAAACAGGGGTTCGAGGAGCTGTTTTTT.

The chain is built from TRBV28 and TRBJ2-4; 9 nucleotides agree with TRBD1. The V and J ends lost 8 bases and 4 bases, in that order; junction bases with no gene match: 12. This CDR3 is built from 16 residues. Germline V CDR1 and CDR2: MDHEN, SYDVKM. The CDR3 loop reads CASREQGARRKNIQYF. CDR3 coding DNA: TGTGCCAGCCGAGAACAGGGGGCGCGGAGAAAAAACATTCAGTACTTC.

The rearrangement links TRBV12-5 to TRBJ2-1; D is possibly TRBD2 (5 bases). Germline CDR1 reads LGHNT; CDR2 reads FRNRAP. V lost 7 bases and J lost 0, with 7 bases in between. The CDR3 consists of 13 residues. The CDR3 nucleotides read TGTGCTAGTGCCGGACTCTCCTACAATGAGCAGTTCTTC. Translating it yields CASAGLSYNEQFF.

J is TRBJ2-3 and V is TRBV6-6; 7 nucleotides line up with TRBD2. V lost 7 bases, J lost 3 bases, and 4 bases stayed unmatched. Germline V gives CDR1 MNHNY, CDR2 SVGAGI (reference sequence). The CDR3 is 13 amino acids. As DNA, the CDR3 is TGTGCCAGCAATGGGGGGGAAACAGATACGCAGTATTTT. Translation: CASNGGETDTQYF.

This chain joins TRBV7-8 and TRBJ1-2; D not resolved. CDR1 and CDR2 (germline): SGHVS, FQNEAQ. V was trimmed by 3 bases and J by 5 bases, leaving 16 bases between them. The CDR3 has 15 amino acids. In DNA form, the CDR3 reads TGTGCCAGCAGCTTTGGTGGGCTTACCGGATATGGCTACACCTTC. Residues: CASSFGGLTGYGYTF.

V gene TRBV7-8 combines with J gene TRBJ1-6, with 7 bases that match TRBD1. Germline trimming cut 5 bases from V and 0 bases from J; bases unmatched to any gene: 16. The CDR3 spans 20 residues. CDR1 and CDR2 (germline): SGHVS, FQNEAQ. The CDR3 bases are TGTGCCAGCAGCGCCCCGGGACAGCAGACCACGAACTCCTATAATTCACCCCTCCACTTT. Protein: CASSAPGQQTTNSYNSPLHF.

J is TRBJ2-7 and V is TRBV6-6; tentative D call: TRBD1 (5 bases). Between the trimmed V and J ends, which lost 4 bases and 7 bases, there was a span of 11 bases. CDR3 length equals 12 residues. Germline CDR1 MNHNY, CDR2 SVGAGI (reference sequence). The CDR3 reads CASSFHKGEQYF. CDR3 nucleotide sequence: TGTGCCAGCAGTTTTCACAAGGGGGAGCAGTACTTC.

The chain employs TRBV28 and TRBJ2-7; TRBD2 matches at 9 bases. The CDR3 extends over 16 amino acids. Germline-derived CDR1 and CDR2 are MDHEN and SYDVKM. V was pared by 5 bases and J by 2 bases, with 10 bases of the junction left unmatched. Here the CDR3 reads CASSQNSGGIPYEQYF. The CDR3 coding sequence is TGTGCCAGCAGTCAAAATAGCGGGGGCATTCCCTACGAGCAGTACTTC.

The chain couples TRBV10-2 to TRBJ1-2; 7 positions match TRBD1. V was clipped by 3 bases and J by 6 bases; unmatched bases: 4. The length of the CDR3 is 13 residues. Germline CDR1 reads WSHSY; CDR2 reads SAAADI. CDR3 nucleotides: TGCGCCAGCAGTGAAGGACAGGCGAATGGCTACACCTTC. This translates into CASSEGQANGYTF.

This sequence joins TRBV7-8 and TRBJ2-3, with 13 bases fitting TRBD2. Unmatched junction bases numbered 8, after V lost 5 bases and J lost 9 bases. CDR3 size: 15 residues. Germline loops: CDR1 SGHVS, CDR2 FQNEAQ. The CDR3 sequence is CASSPRTSGRETQYF. The DNA of the CDR3 is TGTGCCAGCAGCCCCCGGACTAGCGGGAGAGAGACGCAGTATTTT.

The J gene is TRBJ1-2, the V gene TRBV7-3, with 9 bases matching TRBD1. Germline V gene lookup returns CDR1 SGHTA and CDR2 FQGTGA. This CDR3 is 15 amino acids long. V shed 3 bases and J 6 bases; nucleotides not matched to a gene: 8. The CDR3 region has the DNA TGTGCCAGCAGCTTTTCTCTACAGGGGGCCGATGGCTACACCTTC. Translation gives CASSFSLQGADGYTF.

The V call is TRBV5-1, the J call TRBJ2-3; a weak D match, TRBD2 (5 bases). V lost 0 bases and J lost 1, with 6 bases in between. The CDR3 contains 14 residues. In germline, CDR1 is SGHRS, CDR2 YFSETQ. Here the CDR3 reads CASSLGRGTDTQYF. In nucleotides, the CDR3 is TGCGCCAGCAGCTTGGGGCGGGGCACAGATACGCAGTATTTT.

This chain's CDR3 is CASRPDRTWQETQYF. CDR3 nucleotide sequence: TGTGCCAGCCGACCGGACAGGACTTGGCAAGAGACCCAGTACTTC. The rearrangement uses TRBV27 and TRBJ2-5; 7 nucleotides match TRBD1. Losses at the gene ends were 8 bases for V and 2 bases for J; bases not matched to a gene: 11. Germline values: CDR1 MNHEY, CDR2 SMNVEV (reference sequence). The CDR3 totals 15 residues.

The CDR3 nucleotides are TGCAGCGTTACGGACAGATGGAGTGGCTACACCTTC. It yields the protein CSVTDRWSGYTF. The genes are TRBV29-1 and TRBJ1-2; the D gene is possibly TRBD1 (6 bases). The V end lost 5 bases, the J end lost 7 bases, and 14 bases lay between the germline ends. CDR1 is SQVTM, CDR2 ANQGSEA, per germline. This CDR3 contains 12 residues.

The rearrangement uses TRBV11-3 and TRBJ2-3; 8 bases align to TRBD2. The CDR3 runs 13 residues. Germline CDR1 SGHNT, CDR2 YENEEA. J lost 6 bases, V lost 2 bases, and 1 base had no gene match. The CDR3 protein is CASSLSGGDTQYF. The CDR3 DNA reads as TGTGCCAGCAGCTTATCGGGGGGGGATACGCAGTATTTT.

The chain employs TRBV28 and TRBJ1-3, with D perhaps TRBD1 (6 bases). This CDR3 has 14 amino acids. Germline assignment: CDR1 MDHEN and CDR2 SYDVKM. The ends were cut back, 4 bases at V and 5 bases at J, with 12 bases in the middle. CDR3 amino acids: CASSWGRGRNTIYF. The CDR3 nucleotides read TGTGCCAGCAGTTGGGGCAGGGGTAGAAACACCATATATTTT.

A note on this clone: Its ends do not fully match the called genes, so a read error is possible. Here the CDR3 reads CASGFSGTYNEQFF. CDR3 sequence (DNA): TGCGCCAGCGGCTTCTCAGGGACCTACAATGAGCAGTTCTTC. The rearrangement uses TRBV5-1 and TRBJ2-1; TRBD1 is a possible D gene (5 bases). The CDR3 sequence is 14 residues long. In germline, CDR1 is SGHRS, CDR2 YFSETQ.

The J gene is TRBJ2-7, the V gene TRBV5-1, with 7 bases aligning to TRBD1. The V gene's germline CDR1 is SGHRS and CDR2 YFSETQ. The V segment lost 0 bases and the J segment 0 bases; nucleotides outside the gene matches: 9. This CDR3 has 17 residues. The CDR3 here is CASSLGPPGQLSYEQYF. DNA of the CDR3: TGCGCCAGCAGCTTGGGGCCCCCGGGACAGCTCTCCTACGAGCAGTACTTC.

V and J are TRBV30 and TRBJ2-7; TRBD2 agrees at 7 bases. Germline CDR1 GTSNPN, CDR2 SVGIG (reference sequence). V lost 7 bases and J lost 5; bases outside the gene matches: 17. This CDR3 has 15 amino acids. The CDR3 loop reads CASHPPSGSRDEQYF. CDR3 coding DNA: TGTGCCTCCCACCCCCCTAGCGGATCCCGGGACGAGCAGTACTTC.

The chain couples TRBV10-2 to TRBJ2-1; TRBD2 matches 11 bases. The CDR3 contains 18 residues. Germline-derived CDR1 and CDR2 are WSHSY and SAAADI. Trimming at V came to 4 bases and at J to 2 bases, leaving 10 bases not matched to a gene. The chain's CDR3 is CASSAGTSGGVPYNEQFF. The DNA of the CDR3 is TGCGCCAGCAGTGCCGGGACTAGCGGCGGGGTTCCCTACAATGAGCAGTTCTTC.

The chain couples TRBV2 to TRBJ2-1, with TRBD2 matching 8 bases. Germline values: CDR1 SNHLY, CDR2 FYNNEI. This CDR3 has 14 residues. V was clipped by 7 bases and J by 6 bases; unmatched bases: 8. The CDR3: CASIPPGLANEQFF. As DNA, the CDR3 is TGTGCCAGCATCCCCCCAGGACTAGCCAATGAGCAGTTCTTC.

J is TRBJ2-3 and V is TRBV19, with D tentatively TRBD1 (6 bases). Trimming removed 6 bases at V and 2 bases at J, with 15 bases between. Germline CDR1 reads LNHDA; CDR2 reads SQIVND (reference sequence). The CDR3 contains 15 residues. This CDR3 is CASSYRDTYTDTQYF. The CDR3 DNA follows: TGTGCCAGTAGCTACCGGGACACCTACACAGATACGCAGTATTTT.

The J gene is TRBJ1-1, the V gene TRBV5-1; maybe TRBD1 (6 bases). In germline, CDR1 is SGHRS, CDR2 YFSETQ. V gave up 10 bases and J gave up 1 base, with 17 bases separating them. CDR3 length: 14 amino acids. The CDR3 coding sequence is TGCGCCTCCAACTCGGGGGGGGCGAACACTGAAGCTTTCTTT. It is translated as CASNSGGANTEAFF.

The chain recombines TRBV6-4 with TRBJ2-2; TRBD2 might be the D (5 bases). CDR1 and CDR2 (germline): MRHNA, SNTAGT. There are 14 residues in the CDR3. Trimming cost V 0 bases and J 3 bases, with 5 bases left between them. DNA for the CDR3: TGTGCCAGCAGTGACTCTAGCGACACCGGGGAGCTGTTTTTT. It yields the protein CASSDSSDTGELFF.

This clone was detected once. The V call is TRBV28, the J call TRBJ1-1; D not certain. The CDR3 is 13 amino acids. Germline CDR1 MDHEN, CDR2 SYDVKM. Trimming shortened V by 2 bases and J by 6 bases, and 10 bases separated the two germline ends. The DNA of the CDR3 is TGTGCCAGCAGTTTAATCTTTGACTCTGAAGCTTTCTTT. This gives the protein CASSLIFDSEAFF.

This rearrangement joins TRBV28 to TRBJ2-7; TRBD2 aligns across 11 bases. Germline V lookup: CDR1 MDHEN, CDR2 SYDVKM. J lost 4 bases, V lost 7 bases, and 6 bases had no gene match. This CDR3 is built from 14 residues. Here the CDR3 reads CASTTSGGNYEQYF. The CDR3 nucleotides read TGTGCCAGCACCACTAGCGGGGGAAATTACGAGCAGTACTTC.